This TCR beta chain is drawn from a study of cytomegalovirus exposure and HLA in healthy donors. Overall study findings and caveats: Later analysis indicated greater clonal expansion among HLA-associated TCR beta chains than among equally common other chains.

The PCR employed 60 Vbeta primers together with 13 Jbeta primers. Repertoires were generated with immunoSEQ multiplex PCR, while TCRdb's copy carries only in-frame clones and drops some. The sample shows more than 60,000 clones, about 82% of them seen only once. Between the trimmed V and J ends, which lost 3 bases and 3 bases, there was a span of 11 bases. The germline V gene encodes CDR1 MDHEN and CDR2 SYDVKM. There are 14 residues in the CDR3. Note on this clone: The target antigen is unknown.

Sequenced sample: PBMCs. The origin of this receptor is a woman aged 30 to 39 in good health and CMV-seronegative. The chain couples TRBV28 to TRBJ1-2; D not resolved. The CDR3 region is CASSLPDVYYGYTF. The CDR3 coding sequence is TGTGCCAGCAGTTTGCCAGATGTTTACTATGGCTACACCTTC.